This record looks at one T cell receptor (beta chain) sequence and its context. Antigen: not known. The source of the sample is a study of blood T cells in healthy people across ages. General observations from the study: Relative to aged donors, long-lived donors carried more naive CD4+ cells and displayed higher diversity. The lack of PBMC sorting stopped any conclusive naive versus antigen-experienced comparison. Among T cells, TCR beta diversity per million cells dropped roughly linearly as age rose.

A second PCR, run for about 7 to 11 cycles, used a sample-barcoded 5' primer plus a J-beta primer mix. TCRdb recomputed calls from the 5' RACE reads with MiXCR, one row per CDR3 protein. The data contain approximately 830,000 distinct CDR3 sequences, 55% to 65% of them singletons. Material: blood. The receptor's source is a man aged 25 to 45 in good health.

DNA for the CDR3: TGCGCCAGCAGCCAAGACGCAGGGGTGGCTCATGGCTACACCTTC. Translation: CASSQDAGVAHGYTF. V and J are TRBV4-3 and TRBJ1-2, with D possibly TRBD1 on 6 matching bases. V was clipped by 0 bases and J by 6 bases, with 14 bases between them. CDR3 length: 15 amino acids. Germline V lookup: CDR1 LGHNA, CDR2 YSLEER.